This T cell receptor beta chain came from a study of T cell responses to AZD1222 COVID-19 vaccine. Study overall: It was second doses at about 4 or about 12 weeks that were pooled.

A note on this clone: Antigen specificity is unknown.

Trimming left V 5 bases short and J 1 base short, with 13 bases between. CDR3 size: 15 residues. CDR1 and CDR2 (germline): MRHNA, SNTAGT. Study findings and constraints: Dominant at 160-218 and 743-854, vaccine-associated CD4 TCRs also spanned spike. AZD1222 recipients seropositive at baseline numbered only five to seven. Clonal diversity was possibly underestimated, and white British individuals and females predominated among donors.

The repertoire was sequenced with immunoSEQ multiplex PCR; TCRdb's copy has only in-frame clones and lacks some. The sample lists about 110,000 clones; under 95% were seen once. This receptor was identified in an adult in good health. Specimen: peripheral blood, collected on day 0 of AZD1222 vaccination. The chain joins TRBV6-4 to TRBJ2-3, with D possibly TRBD2 on 6 matching bases. CDR3 coding DNA: TGTGCCAGCAGTCCCACTAGCTCAGGCACAGATACGCAGTATTTT. The encoded protein is CASSPTSSGTDTQYF.